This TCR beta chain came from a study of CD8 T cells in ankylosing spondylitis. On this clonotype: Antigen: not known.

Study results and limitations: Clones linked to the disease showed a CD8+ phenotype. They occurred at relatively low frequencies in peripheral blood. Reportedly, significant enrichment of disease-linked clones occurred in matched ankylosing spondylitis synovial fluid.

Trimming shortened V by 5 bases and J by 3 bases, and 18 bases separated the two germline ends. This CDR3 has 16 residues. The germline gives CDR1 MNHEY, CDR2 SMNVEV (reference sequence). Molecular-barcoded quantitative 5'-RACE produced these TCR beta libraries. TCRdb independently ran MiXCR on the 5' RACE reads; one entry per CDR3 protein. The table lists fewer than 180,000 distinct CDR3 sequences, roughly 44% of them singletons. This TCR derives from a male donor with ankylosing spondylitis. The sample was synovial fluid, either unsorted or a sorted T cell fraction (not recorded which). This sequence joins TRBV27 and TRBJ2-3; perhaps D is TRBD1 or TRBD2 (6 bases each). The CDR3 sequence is CASSPIGVGGTDTQYF. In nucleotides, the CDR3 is TGTGCCAGCAGTCCCATTGGTGTAGGGGGGACAGATACGCAGTATTTT.